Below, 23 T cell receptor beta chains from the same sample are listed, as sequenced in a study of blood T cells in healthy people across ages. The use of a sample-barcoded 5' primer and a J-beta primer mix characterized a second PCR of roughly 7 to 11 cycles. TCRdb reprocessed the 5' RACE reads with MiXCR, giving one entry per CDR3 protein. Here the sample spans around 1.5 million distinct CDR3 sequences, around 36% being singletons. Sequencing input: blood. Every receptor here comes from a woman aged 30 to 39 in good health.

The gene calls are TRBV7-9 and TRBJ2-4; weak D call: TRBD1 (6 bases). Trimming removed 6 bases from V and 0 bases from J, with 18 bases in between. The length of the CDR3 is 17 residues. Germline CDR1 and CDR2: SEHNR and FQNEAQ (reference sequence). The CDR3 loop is CASRTLPQGLAKNIQYF. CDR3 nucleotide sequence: TGTGCCAGCAGGACCCTGCCGCAGGGGCTAGCCAAAAACATTCAGTACTTC.

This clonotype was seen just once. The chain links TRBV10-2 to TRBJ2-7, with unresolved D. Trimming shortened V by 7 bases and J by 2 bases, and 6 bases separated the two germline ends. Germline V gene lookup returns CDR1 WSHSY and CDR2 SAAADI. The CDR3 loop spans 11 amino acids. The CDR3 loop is CASTETYEQYF. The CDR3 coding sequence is TGCGCCAGCACAGAGACCTACGAGCAGTACTTC.

The CDR3 DNA reads as TGTGCCACCAAAAATGGGGCAGGGACTCTCTACGAGCAGTACTTC. Translation: CATKNGAGTLYEQYF. The genes are TRBV27 and TRBJ2-7, with a tentative D call TRBD2 (6 bases). Trimming removed 10 bases at V and 3 bases at J, with 22 bases between. This CDR3 contains 15 residues. The germline V gene encodes CDR1 MNHEY and CDR2 SMNVEV (reference sequence).

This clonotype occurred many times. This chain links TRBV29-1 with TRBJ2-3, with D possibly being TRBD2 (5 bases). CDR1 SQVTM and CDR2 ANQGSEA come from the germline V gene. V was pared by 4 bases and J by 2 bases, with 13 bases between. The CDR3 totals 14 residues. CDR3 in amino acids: CSVVGADLTDTQYF. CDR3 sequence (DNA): TGCAGCGTTGTAGGAGCGGACCTCACAGATACGCAGTATTTT.

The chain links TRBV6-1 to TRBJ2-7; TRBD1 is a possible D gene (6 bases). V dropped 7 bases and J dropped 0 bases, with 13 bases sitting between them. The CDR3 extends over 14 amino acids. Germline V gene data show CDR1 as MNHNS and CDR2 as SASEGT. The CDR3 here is CASMITGTSYEQYF. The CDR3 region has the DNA TGTGCCAGCATGATCACAGGGACCTCCTACGAGCAGTACTTC.

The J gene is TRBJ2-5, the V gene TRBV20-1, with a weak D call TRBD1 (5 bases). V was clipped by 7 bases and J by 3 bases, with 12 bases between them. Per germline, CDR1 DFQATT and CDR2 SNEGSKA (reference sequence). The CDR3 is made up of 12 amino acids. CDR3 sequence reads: CSVSAREETQYF. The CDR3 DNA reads TGCAGTGTCTCCGCCAGGGAAGAGACCCAGTACTTC.

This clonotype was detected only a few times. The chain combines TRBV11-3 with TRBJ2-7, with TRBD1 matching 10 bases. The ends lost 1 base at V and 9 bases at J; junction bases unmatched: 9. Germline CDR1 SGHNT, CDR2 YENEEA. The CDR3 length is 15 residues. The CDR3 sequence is CASSLGGTGAHGQYF. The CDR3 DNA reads TGTGCCAGCAGCTTAGGAGGGACAGGGGCCCACGGGCAGTACTTC.

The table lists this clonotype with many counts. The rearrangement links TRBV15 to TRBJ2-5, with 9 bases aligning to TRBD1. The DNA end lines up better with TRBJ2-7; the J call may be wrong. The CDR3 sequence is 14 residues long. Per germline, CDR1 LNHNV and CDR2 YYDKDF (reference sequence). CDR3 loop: CATSRDTQGAEQYF. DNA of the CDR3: TGTGCCACCAGCAGAGATACACAGGGGGCCGAGCAGTACTTC.

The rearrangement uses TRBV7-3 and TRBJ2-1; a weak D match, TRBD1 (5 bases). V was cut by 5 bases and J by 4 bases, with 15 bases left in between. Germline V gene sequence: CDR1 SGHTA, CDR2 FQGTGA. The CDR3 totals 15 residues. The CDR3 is CASSPTGSGYNEQFF. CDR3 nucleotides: TGTGCCAGCAGCCCCACAGGTAGTGGTTACAATGAGCAGTTCTTC.

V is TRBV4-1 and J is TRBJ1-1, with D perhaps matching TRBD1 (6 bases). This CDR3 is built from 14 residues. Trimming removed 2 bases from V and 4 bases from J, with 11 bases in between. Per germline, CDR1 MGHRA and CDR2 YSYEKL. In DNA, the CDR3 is TGCGCCAGCAGCCAAAACAGGGTTAGCACTGAAGCTTTCTTT. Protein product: CASSQNRVSTEAFF.

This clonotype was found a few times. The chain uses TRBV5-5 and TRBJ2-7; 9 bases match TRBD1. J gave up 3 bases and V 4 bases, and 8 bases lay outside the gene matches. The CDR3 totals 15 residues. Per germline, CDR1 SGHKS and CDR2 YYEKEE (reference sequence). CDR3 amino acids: CASSQTRQGVYEQYF. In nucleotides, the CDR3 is TGTGCCAGCAGCCAAACTCGACAGGGGGTCTACGAGCAGTACTTC.

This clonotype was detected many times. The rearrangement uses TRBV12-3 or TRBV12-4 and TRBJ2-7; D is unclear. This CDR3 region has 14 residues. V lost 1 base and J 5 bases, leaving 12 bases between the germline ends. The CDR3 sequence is CASSLVSSFDEQYF. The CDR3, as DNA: TGTGCCAGCAGTTTAGTAAGCAGTTTTGACGAGCAGTACTTC.

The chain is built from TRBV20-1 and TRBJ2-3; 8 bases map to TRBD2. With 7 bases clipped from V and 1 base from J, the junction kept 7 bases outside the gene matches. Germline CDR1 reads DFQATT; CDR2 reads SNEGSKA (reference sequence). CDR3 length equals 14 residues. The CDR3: CSVQRGLGTDTQYF. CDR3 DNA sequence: TGCAGTGTTCAGCGGGGGTTAGGCACAGATACGCAGTATTTT.

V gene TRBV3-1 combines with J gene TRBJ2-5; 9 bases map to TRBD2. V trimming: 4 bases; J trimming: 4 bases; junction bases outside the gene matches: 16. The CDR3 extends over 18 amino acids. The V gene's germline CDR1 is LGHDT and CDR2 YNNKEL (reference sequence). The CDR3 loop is CASSPKLAGTNSGETQYF. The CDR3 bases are TGTGCCAGCAGCCCGAAACTAGCGGGTACCAACAGCGGAGAGACCCAGTACTTC.

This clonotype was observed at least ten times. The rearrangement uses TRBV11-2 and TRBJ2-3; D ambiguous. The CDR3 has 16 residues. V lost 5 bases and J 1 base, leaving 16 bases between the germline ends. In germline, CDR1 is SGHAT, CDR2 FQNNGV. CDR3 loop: CASSPWTGSGTDTQYF. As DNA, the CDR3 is TGTGCCAGCAGCCCATGGACGGGTTCAGGCACAGATACGCAGTATTTT.

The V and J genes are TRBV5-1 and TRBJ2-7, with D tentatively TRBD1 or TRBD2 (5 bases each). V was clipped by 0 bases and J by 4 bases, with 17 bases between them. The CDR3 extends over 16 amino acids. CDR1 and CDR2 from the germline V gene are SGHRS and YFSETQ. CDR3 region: CASSLERDGLNYEQYF. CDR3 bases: TGCGCCAGCAGCTTGGAACGGGACGGGTTAAATTACGAGCAGTACTTC.

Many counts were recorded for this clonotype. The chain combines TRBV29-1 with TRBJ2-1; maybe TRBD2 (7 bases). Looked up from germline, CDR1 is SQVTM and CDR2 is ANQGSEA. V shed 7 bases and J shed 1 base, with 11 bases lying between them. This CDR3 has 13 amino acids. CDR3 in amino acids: CSGGGDSYNEQFF. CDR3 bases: TGCAGCGGAGGGGGGGATTCCTACAATGAGCAGTTCTTC.

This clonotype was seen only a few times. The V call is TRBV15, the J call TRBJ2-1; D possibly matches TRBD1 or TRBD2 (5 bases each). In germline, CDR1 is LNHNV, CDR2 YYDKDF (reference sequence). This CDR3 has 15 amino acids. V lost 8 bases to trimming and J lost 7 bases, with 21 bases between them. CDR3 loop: CATSGTPGDGNEQFF. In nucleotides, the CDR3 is TGTGCCACCTCCGGGACCCCCGGAGATGGGAATGAGCAGTTCTTC.

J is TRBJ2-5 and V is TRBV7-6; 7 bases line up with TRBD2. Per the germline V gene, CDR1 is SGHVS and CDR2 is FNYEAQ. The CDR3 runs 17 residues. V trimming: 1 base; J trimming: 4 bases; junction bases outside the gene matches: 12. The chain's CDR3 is CASSLEARASGLETQYF. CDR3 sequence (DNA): TGTGCCAGCAGCTTAGAAGCTAGGGCTAGCGGATTAGAGACCCAGTACTTC.

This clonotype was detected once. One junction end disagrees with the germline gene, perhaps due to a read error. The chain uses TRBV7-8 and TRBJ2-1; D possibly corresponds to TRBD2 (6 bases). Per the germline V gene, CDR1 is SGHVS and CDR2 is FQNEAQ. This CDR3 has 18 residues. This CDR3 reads CASSLAPFGGGPCNERFF. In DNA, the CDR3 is TGTGCCAGCAGCTTAGCCCCCTTTGGAGGAGGGCCGTGCAATGAGCGGTTCTTC.

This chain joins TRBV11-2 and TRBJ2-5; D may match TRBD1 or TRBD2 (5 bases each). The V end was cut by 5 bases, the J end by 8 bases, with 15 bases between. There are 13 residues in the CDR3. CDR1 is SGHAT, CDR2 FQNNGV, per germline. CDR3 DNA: TGTGCCAGCAGCGCACTAGGGGTCGGCACCCAGTACTTC. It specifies CASSALGVGTQYF.

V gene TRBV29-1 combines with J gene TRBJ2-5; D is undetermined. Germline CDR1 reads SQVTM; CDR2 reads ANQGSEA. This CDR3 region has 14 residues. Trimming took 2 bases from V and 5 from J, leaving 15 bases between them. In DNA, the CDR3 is TGCAGCGTTGAAATCGGAGCTATGGGCGAGACCCAGTACTTC. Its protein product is CSVEIGAMGETQYF.

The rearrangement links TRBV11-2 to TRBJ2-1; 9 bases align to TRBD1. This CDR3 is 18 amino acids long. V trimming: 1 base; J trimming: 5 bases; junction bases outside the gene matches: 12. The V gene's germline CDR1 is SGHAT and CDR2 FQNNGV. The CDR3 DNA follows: TGTGCCAGCAGCTTAGTTTTTGGTTGGGACAGGGAGAACAATGAGCAGTTCTTC. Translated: CASSLVFGWDRENNEQFF. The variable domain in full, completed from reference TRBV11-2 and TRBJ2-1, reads EAGVAQSPRYKIIEKRQSVAFWCNPISGHATLYWYQQILGQGPKLLIQFQNNGVVDDSQLPKDRFSAERLKGVDSTLKIQPAKLEDSAVYLCASSLVFGWDRENNEQFFGPGTRLTVL.